This T cell receptor beta chain came from a study of blood T cell repertoires in COVID-19. Study at large: The United States, Italy and Spain supplied acute and convalescent COVID-19 samples.

The CDR3 spans 14 residues. The V gene's germline CDR1 is LGHDT and CDR2 YNNKEL (reference sequence). V dropped 2 bases and J dropped 3; count of bases not matched to a gene: 4. Original processing methods: Reference gene primer amplification in the assay estimated nucleated cell counts. Only in-frame clones appear in the TCRdb table, and some are missing; sequencing was by immunoSEQ multiplex PCR. The V and J calls and the clone size are those of that table, but D and trimming were determined from the DNA. The table records about 82,000 clones, under 90% of them present only once. This receptor was obtained from a woman aged 40 to 50 with active or convalescent COVID-19. This chain links TRBV3-1 (or the pseudogene TRBV3-2) with TRBJ2-7; 7 bases align to TRBD1. The sequencing sample was made of peripheral blood. In DNA, the CDR3 is TGTGCCAGCAGCCAATTTGGGACAGTCTACGAGCAGTACTTC. Translation gives CASSQFGTVYEQYF.